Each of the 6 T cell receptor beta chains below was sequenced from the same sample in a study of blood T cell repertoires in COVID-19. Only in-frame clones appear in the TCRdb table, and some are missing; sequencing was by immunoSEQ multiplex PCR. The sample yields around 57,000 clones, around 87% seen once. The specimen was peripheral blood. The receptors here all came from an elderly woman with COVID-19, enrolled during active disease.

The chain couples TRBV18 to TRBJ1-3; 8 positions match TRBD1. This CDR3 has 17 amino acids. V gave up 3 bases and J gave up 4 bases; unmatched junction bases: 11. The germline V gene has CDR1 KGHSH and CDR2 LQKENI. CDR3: CASSPFWTGTSGNTIYF. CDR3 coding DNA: TGTGCCAGCTCACCGTTTTGGACAGGGACATCCGGAAACACCATATATTTT.

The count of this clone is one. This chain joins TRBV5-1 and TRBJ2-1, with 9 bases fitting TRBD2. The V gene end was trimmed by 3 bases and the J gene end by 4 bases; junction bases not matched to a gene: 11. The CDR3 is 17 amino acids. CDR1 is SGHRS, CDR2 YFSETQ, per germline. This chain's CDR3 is CASSSRLSSGVYNEQFF. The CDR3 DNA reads TGCGCCAGCAGCTCACGACTATCTAGCGGGGTATACAATGAGCAGTTCTTC.

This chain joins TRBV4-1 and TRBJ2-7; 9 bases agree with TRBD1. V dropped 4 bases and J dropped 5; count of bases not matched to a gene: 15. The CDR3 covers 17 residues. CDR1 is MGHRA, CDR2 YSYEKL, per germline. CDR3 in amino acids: CASSLRTGEPGAHEQYF. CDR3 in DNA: TGCGCCAGCAGCCTACGGACAGGGGAGCCAGGGGCACACGAGCAGTACTTC.

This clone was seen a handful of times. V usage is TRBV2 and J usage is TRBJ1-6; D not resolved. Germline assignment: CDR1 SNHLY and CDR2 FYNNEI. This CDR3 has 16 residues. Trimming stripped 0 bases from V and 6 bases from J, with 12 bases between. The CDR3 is CASSEARGLANSPLHF. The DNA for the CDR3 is TGTGCCAGCAGTGAAGCGAGAGGGTTAGCTAATTCACCCCTCCACTTT.

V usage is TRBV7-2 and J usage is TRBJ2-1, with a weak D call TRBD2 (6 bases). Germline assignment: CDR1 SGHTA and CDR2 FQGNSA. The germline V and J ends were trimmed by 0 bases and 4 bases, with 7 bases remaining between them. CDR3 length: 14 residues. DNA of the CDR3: TGTGCCAGCAGCTTAGCCGGGACTTACAATGAGCAGTTCTTC. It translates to CASSLAGTYNEQFF. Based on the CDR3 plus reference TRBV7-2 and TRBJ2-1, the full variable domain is GAGVSQSPSNKVTEKGKDVELRCDPISGHTALYWYRQSLGQGLEFLIYFQGNSAPDKSGLPSDRFSAERTGGSVSTLTIQRTQQEDSAVYLCASSLAGTYNEQFFGPGTRLTVL.

CDR3 DNA sequence: TGTGCCAGTAGTAATAGCGGGGGTCACCTCTACGAGCAGTACTTC. It encodes CASSNSGGHLYEQYF. The chain uses TRBV19 and TRBJ2-7, with 9 bases identical to TRBD2. Germline V lookup: CDR1 LNHDA, CDR2 SQIVND (reference sequence). V shed 4 bases and J 3 bases; nucleotides not matched to a gene: 7. This CDR3 is built from 15 residues.